The clone carrying this TCR beta chain has only a few counts. This sample is drawn from a study of blood T cells in healthy people across ages. For the study at large: There was about one barcoded beta molecule captured by template switching per two T cells.

V was pared by 3 bases and J by 5 bases, with 17 bases between. The CDR3 contains 16 residues. CDR1 is LGHDT, CDR2 YNNKEL, per germline (reference sequence). Through a sample-barcoded 5' primer and a J-beta primer mix, a second PCR was run for roughly 7 to 11 cycles. Unique molecular identifiers of 12 random nucleotides labeled each cDNA. MiXCR was run by TCRdb on the 5' RACE reads, yielding one entry per CDR3 protein. Of approximately 1.5 million distinct CDR3 sequences in the sample, roughly a third were seen once. Per individual sample, total RNA of at least 5 micrograms was extracted. The sequence was obtained from a woman aged 30 to 39 in good health. The chain combines TRBV3-1 with TRBJ2-1, with a weak D call TRBD2 (6 bases). Source material: blood. In nucleotides, the CDR3 is TGTGCCAGCAGCCATCGGACGGCGGGACGAAACAATGAGCAGTTCTTC. It specifies CASSHRTAGRNNEQFF.